The 21 T cell receptor beta chains below were found in one sample sequenced in a study of cytomegalovirus exposure and HLA in healthy donors. Primers: 60 Vbeta forward and 13 Jbeta reverse. TCRdb's copy holds only in-frame clones and misses some; the assay was immunoSEQ multiplex PCR. In the table there are 100,000 to 150,000 clones, roughly 80% of which are singletons. Material for sequencing was PBMCs. Receptors were obtained from a woman in her 40s in good health and CMV-seropositive.

V is TRBV6-5 and J is TRBJ1-1, with TRBD1 identical over 7 bases. The V gene end was trimmed by 4 bases and the J gene end by 6 bases; junction bases not matched to a gene: 2. Germline V gives CDR1 MNHEY, CDR2 SVGAGI. The CDR3 extends over 12 amino acids. CDR3 nucleotide sequence: TGTGCCAGCAGTTCCGACAGGGCTGAAGCTTTCTTT. The encoded protein is CASSSDRAEAFF.

J is TRBJ1-2 and V is TRBV15, with D possibly matching TRBD1 (6 bases). CDR1 and CDR2 from the germline V gene are LNHNV and YYDKDF (reference sequence). V shed 1 base and J shed 8 bases, with 14 bases lying between them. The CDR3 is 14 residues long. The CDR3 loop is CATSRASQGRGYTF. The CDR3 region has the DNA TGTGCCACCAGCAGAGCCTCTCAGGGGCGGGGCTACACCTTC.

This rearrangement joins TRBV10-3 to TRBJ2-3, with D perhaps matching TRBD1 (6 bases). From germline, CDR1 is ENHRY and CDR2 SYGVKD. Trimming pared 5 bases from V and 1 base from J, leaving 16 bases between. The CDR3 is made up of 16 amino acids. CDR3 in amino acids: CAISPMGARGTDTQYF. The CDR3, as DNA: TGTGCCATCAGTCCGATGGGGGCTCGGGGCACAGATACGCAGTATTTT.

The chain carries TRBV18 and TRBJ1-2; D remains ambiguous. Trimming shortened V by 3 bases and J by 2 bases, and 7 bases separated the two germline ends. This CDR3 has 13 amino acids. Germline CDR1 reads KGHSH; CDR2 reads LQKENI. The CDR3, as DNA: TGTGCCAGCTCACCTACAGAGAACTATGGCTACACCTTC. This codes for CASSPTENYGYTF.

This chain connects TRBV7-6 to TRBJ2-7, with D possibly being TRBD2 (7 bases). CDR3 length equals 16 residues. V dropped 5 bases and J dropped 3 bases, with 20 bases sitting between them. Germline V gene sequence: CDR1 SGHVS, CDR2 FNYEAQ. The CDR3 DNA reads TGTGCCAGCAGCGTAGGGGGAGCGGGGATTAACTACGAGCAGTACTTC. Its translation is CASSVGGAGINYEQYF. Drawing the rest from reference TRBV7-6 and TRBJ2-7, the complete variable domain is GAGVSQSPRYKVTKRGQDVALRCDPISGHVSLYWYRQALGQGPEFLTYFNYEAQQDKSGLPNDRFSAERPEGSISTLTIQRTEQRDSAMYRCASSVGGAGINYEQYFGPGTRLTVT.

The gene calls are TRBV27 and TRBJ1-5, with 9 positions matching TRBD1. V lost 3 bases to trimming and J lost 2 bases; unmatched junction nucleotides: 2. Germline CDR1 MNHEY, CDR2 SMNVEV (reference sequence). The CDR3 has 15 amino acids. The CDR3 sequence is CASSFTGGGNQPQHF. The CDR3 DNA follows: TGTGCCAGCAGTTTCACAGGGGGCGGCAATCAGCCCCAGCATTTT.

The CDR3 region is CASSLTLGSGNTIYF. The CDR3 DNA reads TGTGCCAGCAGCTTAACGCTCGGCTCTGGAAACACCATATATTTT. V and J are TRBV7-8 and TRBJ1-3; D remains ambiguous. Trimming cost V 2 bases and J 0 bases, with 8 bases left between them. This CDR3 is 15 amino acids long. Germline V gene data show CDR1 as SGHVS and CDR2 as FQNEAQ. Complete variable domain (other parts from reference TRBV7-8 and TRBJ1-3): GAGVSQSPRYKVAKRGQDVALRCDPISGHVSLFWYQQALGQGPEFLTYFQNEAQLDKSGLPSDRFFAERPEGSVSTLKIQRTQQEDSAVYLCASSLTLGSGNTIYFGEGSWLTVV.

This clone appeared a few times. The rearrangement joins TRBV19 to TRBJ2-7; 9 bases match TRBD1. Trimming removed 9 bases from V and 1 base from J; junction bases left unmatched: 7. CDR1 and CDR2 (germline): LNHDA, SQIVND (reference sequence). The CDR3 runs to 14 residues. In DNA, the CDR3 is TGTGCCAGCTCAATCGGACAGGGGTCCTACGAGCAGTACTTC. This gives the protein CASSIGQGSYEQYF.

This chain connects TRBV29-1 to TRBJ2-1, with D perhaps matching TRBD1 (6 bases). Germline lookup yields CDR1 SQVTM and CDR2 ANQGSEA. Trimming took off 7 bases at V and 7 bases at J, with 11 bases between the two ends. CDR3 length: 11 residues. CDR3 nucleotides: TGCAGCGGAAGAGGGGGAAATGAGCAGTTCTTC. Residues: CSGRGGNEQFF.

The chain joins TRBV6-1 to TRBJ2-7; possible D gene TRBD2, 5 bases. The CDR3 extends over 15 amino acids. V lost 7 bases and J 2 bases, leaving 18 bases between the germline ends. Germline CDR1 MNHNS, CDR2 SASEGT. As DNA, the CDR3 is TGTGCCAGCACTCTAATCGGGAACAGCCCCTACGAGCAGTACTTC. Its protein product is CASTLIGNSPYEQYF.

This clone was found a few times. The V and J genes are TRBV30 and TRBJ1-6; D uncertain. The CDR3 has 14 residues. Deletions cut 0 bases from V and 9 bases from J, with 12 bases between. Germline CDR1 and CDR2: GTSNPN and SVGIG (reference sequence). CDR3 sequence reads: CAWSVERWASPLHF. The CDR3 bases are TGTGCCTGGAGTGTAGAAAGGTGGGCTTCACCCCTCCACTTT.

The chain has TRBV28 and TRBJ2-1, with TRBD2 matching 13 bases. Germline loops: CDR1 MDHEN, CDR2 SYDVKM. The J segment lost 7 bases and the V segment lost 5 bases, leaving 17 bases of the junction unmatched. The CDR3 loop spans 19 amino acids. CDR3 region: CASSVNEGRTSGRANEQFF. The CDR3 DNA reads TGTGCCAGCAGTGTAAACGAGGGGCGAACTAGCGGGAGGGCGAATGAGCAGTTCTTC.

This chain uses TRBV2 with TRBJ2-4; D gene uncertain. Germline V CDR1 and CDR2: SNHLY, FYNNEI. The ends were cut back, 9 bases at V and 0 bases at J, with 24 bases in the middle. The CDR3 has 18 amino acids. The CDR3 is CASLKSTVLPLAKNIQYF. The CDR3 DNA sequence: TGTGCCAGTTTAAAGTCAACAGTTTTACCTCTAGCCAAAAACATTCAGTACTTC.

The rearrangement joins TRBV30 to TRBJ2-5; 7 bases align to TRBD2. Germline V CDR1 and CDR2: GTSNPN, SVGIG (reference sequence). V shed 3 bases and J 5 bases; nucleotides not matched to a gene: 3. The CDR3 loop spans 12 amino acids. In DNA, the CDR3 is TGTGCCTGGAGAGGGGAGGGGGAGACCCAGTACTTC. Its translation is CAWRGEGETQYF.

The gene calls are TRBV12-1 and TRBJ2-5; the D call of TRBD2 is as the table states it, not checked on the DNA. TRBV12-1 is shown as a pseudogene. The CDR3 covers 13 residues. The CDR3 spells CASSRRTRGGQYF. CDR3 in DNA: TGTGCCAGCAGCCGCCGGACCCGCGGGGGGCAGTACTTC.

The chain recombines TRBV5-1 with TRBJ2-7, with no clear D. Germline V gives CDR1 SGHRS, CDR2 YFSETQ. The CDR3 loop spans 13 amino acids. The V gene lost 0 bases and the J gene lost 5 bases, with 9 bases spanning the gap. The CDR3 DNA reads as TGCGCCAGCAGCTTGGCCGCCACAGACGAGCAGTACTTC. Its protein is CASSLAATDEQYF.

The chain is built from TRBV11-1 and TRBJ2-3; 7 nucleotides align to TRBD1. Germline V lookup: CDR1 SGHAT, CDR2 FQDESV (reference sequence). V was pared by 2 bases and J by 3 bases, with 5 bases of the junction left unmatched. The length of the CDR3 is 15 residues. The CDR3 region has the DNA TGTGCCAGCAGCTTACGGCAGGGGGAGACAGATACGCAGTATTTT. This gives the protein CASSLRQGETDTQYF.

J is TRBJ1-4 and V is TRBV28; possibly TRBD1 for D (6 bases). Germline V gene sequence: CDR1 MDHEN, CDR2 SYDVKM. The germline V and J ends were trimmed by 4 bases and 0 bases, with 9 bases remaining between them. This CDR3 has 15 residues. CDR3 coding DNA: TGTGCCAGCAGTTCCGAGGGGGCAACTAATGAAAAACTGTTTTTT. Protein sequence: CASSSEGATNEKLFF.

This chain links TRBV18 with TRBJ2-1; D remains unclear. Germline V gives CDR1 KGHSH, CDR2 LQKENI. The CDR3 spans 14 residues. The V end was cut by 3 bases, the J end by 1 base, with 7 bases between. CDR3 DNA: TGTGCCAGCTCACCTCCCCGGTCCTACAATGAGCAGTTCTTC. As protein: CASSPPRSYNEQFF.

J is TRBJ2-5 and V is TRBV28; perhaps TRBD1 as D (6 bases). This CDR3 has 15 amino acids. The V end lost 6 bases, the J end lost 1 base, and 15 bases lay between the germline ends. Germline values: CDR1 MDHEN, CDR2 SYDVKM. CDR3 nucleotides: TGTGCCAGCAGCCTGTTCCAGGGGTCCCAAGAGACCCAGTACTTC. Translation gives CASSLFQGSQETQYF. The variable domain in full, with the rest retrieved from reference TRBV28 and TRBJ2-5, is DVKVTQSSRYLVKRTGEKVFLECVQDMDHENMFWYRQDPGLGLRLIYFSYDVKMKEKGDIPEGYSVSREKKERFSLILESASTNQTSMYLCASSLFQGSQETQYFGPGTRLLVL.

The sample holds one count of this clone. CDR3 DNA sequence: TGTGCCAGCAGACAGGGTAGGACTAGCGGGACTCAGTATTTT. Its protein product is CASRQGRTSGTQYF. The rearrangement joins TRBV6-1 to TRBJ2-3, with TRBD2 identical over 12 bases. The CDR3 length is 14 residues. From germline, CDR1 is MNHNS and CDR2 SASEGT. The junction had 10 bases not matched to a gene; V was cut back by 6 bases and J by 12 bases.